The 30 T cell receptor beta chains given below trace back to one sample, sequenced in a study of T cells in localized non-small cell lung cancer (dated by TCRdb to 2018 to 2021). The library came from the immunoSEQ multiplex PCR assay. This is the immuneACCESS table as TCRdb keeps it, with only in-frame sequences that have V and J called. A part of the clones is gone; compared with another copy, unresolved V genes explain less than half, and the rest is unexplained. The sample table contains fewer than 2,000 clones; only one count was recorded for roughly 21% of them. Approximately 15% of the sample is in the top ten clones. Sequenced here: normal lung tissue next to the tumor, sampled before any cancer treatment. These receptors originate from a man aged 35 to 70 with stage II lung adenocarcinoma.

V and J are TRBV19 and TRBJ1-5; possibly TRBD1 for D (5 bases). CDR3 length equals 12 residues. The germline gives CDR1 LNHDA, CDR2 SQIVND (reference sequence). V shed 7 bases and J shed 4 bases, with 8 bases lying between them. The CDR3 coding sequence is TGTGCCAGTAATAAGGGGAATCAGCCCCAGCATTTT. It yields the protein CASNKGNQPQHF.

This clone is labeled as medium-sized (0.01 to 0.1%). V usage is TRBV11-3 and J usage is TRBJ2-7; TRBD1 matches at 7 bases. This CDR3 spans 18 amino acids. Germline V CDR1 and CDR2: SGHNT, YENEEA. V gave up 0 bases and J gave up 1 base; unmatched junction bases: 12. The CDR3 protein is CASSLDPGTAWGSYEQYV. DNA of the CDR3: TGTGCCAGCAGCTTAGATCCCGGGACAGCATGGGGGTCCTACGAGCAGTACGTC.

In its sample, this clone is medium-sized (0.01 to 0.1%). The V call is TRBV11-3, the J call TRBJ2-7; D gene ambiguous. The length of the CDR3 is 15 residues. CDR1 is SGHNT, CDR2 YENEEA, per germline. V was trimmed by 5 bases and J by 1 base, leaving 15 bases between them. In DNA, the CDR3 is TGTGCCAGCAGCCGACTTTTTGGGTTATCCTACGAGCAGTACTTC. Protein sequence: CASSRLFGLSYEQYF.

The sample holds a few counts of this clone. The chain joins TRBV28 to TRBJ1-4; a possible D gene is TRBD1 (5 bases). The CDR3 has 13 amino acids. The germline V and J ends were trimmed by 5 bases and 7 bases, with 11 bases remaining between them. Germline CDR1 reads MDHEN; CDR2 reads SYDVKM. CDR3 in DNA: TGTGCCAGCAGTGAGGGGAGAACTGAAAAACTGTTTTTT. It encodes CASSEGRTEKLFF.

By share, this clone counts as large. The chain links TRBV19 to TRBJ2-1, with D possibly being TRBD2 (6 bases). The CDR3 extends over 15 amino acids. Germline V CDR1 and CDR2: LNHDA, SQIVND (reference sequence). Trimming removed 7 bases from V and 2 bases from J, with 15 bases in between. CDR3: CASKSGWGAYNEQFF. CDR3 nucleotides: TGTGCCAGTAAGAGCGGGTGGGGCGCCTACAATGAGCAGTTCTTC. Together with reference TRBV19 and TRBJ2-1, the CDR3 gives the full variable domain: DGGITQSPKYLFRKEGQNVTLSCEQNLNHDAMYWYRQDPGQGLRLIYYSQIVNDFQKGDIAEGYSVSREKKESFPLTVTSAQKNPTAFYLCASKSGWGAYNEQFFGPGTRLTVL.

The chain couples TRBV19 to TRBJ1-2, with D possibly TRBD1 on 6 matching bases. Between the trimmed V and J ends, which lost 3 bases and 4 bases, there was a span of 12 bases. The CDR3 is made up of 14 amino acids. The germline V gene encodes CDR1 LNHDA and CDR2 SQIVND (reference sequence). DNA for the CDR3: TGTGCCAGTAGTATTCCGGGGGCCCGCTATGGCTACACCTTC. Its protein product is CASSIPGARYGYTF.

The chain employs TRBV30 and TRBJ2-2; TRBD1 aligns across 12 bases. Germline loops: CDR1 GTSNPN, CDR2 SVGIG (reference sequence). The CDR3 loop spans 14 amino acids. V trimming: 3 bases; J trimming: 6 bases; junction bases outside the gene matches: 2. The CDR3 nucleotides are TGTGCCTGGAGAGGGACAGGGGGCTCCGGGGAGCTGTTTTTT. Encoded protein: CAWRGTGGSGELFF.

The gene calls are TRBV9 and TRBJ1-1; no firm D call. The V gene's germline CDR1 is SGDLS and CDR2 YYNGEE. With 6 bases removed from V and 5 bases from J, the gap between germline ends came to 11 bases. The CDR3 has 12 residues. The CDR3 DNA reads as TGTGCCAGCACTCGAACCGGGACTGAAGCTTTCTTT. This encodes CASTRTGTEAFF.

Here the CDR3 DNA reads TGTGCCAGCAGAGGACAGGGGCCCGACGGCTCGCGGGGAAGCTACAATGAGCAGTTCTTC. Translation gives CASRGQGPDGSRGSYNEQFF. V is TRBV28 and J is TRBJ2-1; the match to TRBD1 covers 9 bases. The V and J ends lost 6 bases and 3 bases, in that order; junction bases with no gene match: 21. The germline CDR1 and CDR2 sequences are MDHEN and SYDVKM. The CDR3 has 20 residues.

The chain has TRBV19 and TRBJ1-2, with D maybe TRBD1 (5 bases). V lost 3 bases and J lost 5, with 13 bases in between. This CDR3 is built from 14 residues. The germline CDR1 and CDR2 sequences are LNHDA and SQIVND (reference sequence). DNA for the CDR3: TGTGCCAGTAGTATGCAGGGTATGGGGTATGGCTACACCTTC. Residues: CASSMQGMGYGYTF.

This clone occurred a few times. V usage is TRBV28 and J usage is TRBJ1-2, with D unclear. This CDR3 has 13 residues. The germline V and J ends were trimmed by 5 bases and 8 bases, with 15 bases remaining between them. Germline V CDR1 and CDR2: MDHEN, SYDVKM. In nucleotides, the CDR3 is TGTGCCAGCAGTCGGGGTCTAGCGGGGGGCTACACCTTC. Its translation is CASSRGLAGGYTF.

This clone was seen only a few times. For the CDR3, the DNA is TGTGCCAGCAGCTCTCTGGACAGGGGCATCACCTACGAGCAGTACTTC. Its translation: CASSSLDRGITYEQYF. This chain links TRBV11-3 with TRBJ2-7, with TRBD1 identical over 9 bases. Germline-derived CDR1 and CDR2 are SGHNT and YENEEA. V dropped 4 bases and J dropped 2; count of bases not matched to a gene: 9. The CDR3 is 16 residues long.

The rearrangement links TRBV30 to TRBJ2-7; possible D gene TRBD1, 6 bases. With 4 bases removed from V and 2 bases from J, the gap between germline ends came to 15 bases. The CDR3 is 14 residues long. CDR1 and CDR2 (germline): GTSNPN, SVGIG (reference sequence). This CDR3 reads CAWTLTQGPYEQYF. The CDR3 DNA sequence: TGTGCCTGGACCCTCACACAGGGTCCCTACGAGCAGTACTTC.

This chain connects TRBV6-8 to TRBJ2-7; tentatively, D is TRBD1 (6 bases). The CDR3 spans 12 residues. The germline gives CDR1 MNHGY, CDR2 SAAAGT. With 11 bases removed from V and 3 bases from J, the gap between germline ends came to 14 bases. The CDR3 sequence: CAVGQTDYEQYV. The CDR3 DNA reads as TGTGCCGTCGGACAGACCGACTACGAGCAGTACGTC.

This clone was seen a handful of times. V is TRBV12-2 and J is TRBJ2-1; the listed D gene, TRBD2, was not tested against the DNA. TRBV12-2 constitutes a pseudogene. This CDR3 has 16 residues. The CDR3 coding sequence is TGTGCAAGTCGCTTATTGCTGGGGGGAGCGTACAATGAGCAGTTCTTC. Encoded protein: CASRLLLGGAYNEQFF.

This chain links TRBV19 with TRBJ1-6, with unresolved D. V was shortened by 3 bases and J by 7 bases, with 13 bases between the two germline ends. Germline V lookup: CDR1 LNHDA, CDR2 SQIVND (reference sequence). The CDR3 is 15 amino acids. The CDR3 DNA reads as TGTGCCAGTAGTATGGGTACCTCTGGGAATTCACCCCTCCACTTT. It encodes CASSMGTSGNSPLHF.

This clone was seen only a few times. The chain is built from TRBV10-3 and TRBJ1-2; D is unclear. Trimming removed 2 bases at V and 7 bases at J, with 8 bases between. Germline V gene sequence: CDR1 ENHRY, CDR2 SYGVKD. The CDR3 is 12 residues long. The CDR3 here is CAISEPNRGYTF. The CDR3 DNA reads as TGTGCCATCAGTGAGCCCAACCGTGGCTACACCTTC.

The chain recombines TRBV6-8 with TRBJ1-3, with no clear D. Germline V gene data show CDR1 as MNHGY and CDR2 as SAAAGT. This CDR3 spans 12 amino acids. Trimming took off 5 bases at V and 4 bases at J, with 6 bases between the two ends. For the CDR3, the DNA is TGTGCCAGCAGTGAGTTCGGAAACACCATATATTTT. Translating it yields CASSEFGNTIYF.

This clone came up a few times. The chain combines TRBV19 with TRBJ1-1; possibly TRBD1 for D (5 bases). Germline-derived CDR1 and CDR2 are LNHDA and SQIVND (reference sequence). V shed 7 bases and J shed 5 bases, with 20 bases lying between them. CDR3 length: 15 amino acids. The DNA for the CDR3 is TGTGCCAGTAACCCAAAGGGAGGGGAGATTACTGAAGCTTTCTTT. Amino acid sequence: CASNPKGGEITEAFF.

This clone appeared a few times. An end of the junction differs from the germline gene, which may be a read error. The V and J genes are TRBV6-8 and TRBJ1-1; D gene unclear. This CDR3 region has 13 residues. Germline V gene data show CDR1 as MNHGY and CDR2 as SAAAGT. In DNA form, the CDR3 reads TGTGCCATCAGTGTGGGCGAAAACACTGAAGCTTTCTTT. Amino acid sequence: CAISVGENTEAFF.

In this sample, this clone is large. CDR3 bases: TGTGCCAGCAGCCAAATGGGACAGGAACGCACAGATACGCAGTATTTT. Protein sequence: CASSQMGQERTDTQYF. The chain joins TRBV14 to TRBJ2-3; 8 nucleotides line up with TRBD1. Losses at the gene ends were 2 bases for V and 1 base for J; bases not matched to a gene: 5. The germline V gene has CDR1 SGHDN and CDR2 FVKESK. The CDR3 length is 16 residues.

The chain uses TRBV10-3 and TRBJ1-3, with D possibly being TRBD1 (5 bases). The CDR3 is made up of 16 amino acids. With 0 bases removed from V and 0 bases from J, the gap between germline ends came to 9 bases. Germline V CDR1 and CDR2: ENHRY, SYGVKD. This CDR3 reads CAISESGPDSGNTIYF. The CDR3, as DNA: TGTGCCATCAGTGAGTCGGGACCAGACTCTGGAAACACCATATATTTT.

By share, this clone ranks as medium-sized (0.01 to 0.1%). The genes are TRBV11-3 and TRBJ1-1; D possibly corresponds to TRBD1 (6 bases). CDR3 size: 14 residues. The germline CDR1 and CDR2 sequences are SGHNT and YENEEA. The ends were cut back, 5 bases at V and 3 bases at J, with 13 bases in the middle. CDR3: CASSPGVGDTEAFF. CDR3 coding DNA: TGTGCCAGCAGCCCAGGGGTGGGGGACACTGAAGCTTTCTTT. Filled out from reference TRBV11-3 and TRBJ1-1, the complete variable domain reads EAGVVQSPRYKIIEKKQPVAFWCNPISGHNTLYWYLQNLGQGPELLIRYENEEAVDDSQLPKDRFSAERLKGVDSTLKIQPAELGDSAVYLCASSPGVGDTEAFFGQGTRLTVV.

This clone is judged medium-sized (0.01 to 0.1%). V is TRBV6-8 and J is TRBJ1-2; possible D gene TRBD1, 6 bases. CDR3 size: 15 residues. V was clipped by 5 bases and J by 5 bases, with 18 bases between them. CDR1 and CDR2 from the germline V gene are MNHGY and SAAAGT. Here the CDR3 reads CASSIIQGFGYGYTF. The CDR3 DNA reads TGTGCCAGCAGTATCATACAGGGATTTGGGTATGGCTACACCTTC.

This clone turned up a few times. V usage is TRBV29-1 and J usage is TRBJ1-4; 8 bases are shared with TRBD1. V trimming: 3 bases; J trimming: 8 bases; junction bases outside the gene matches: 2. The CDR3 has 12 amino acids. Germline V gene lookup returns CDR1 SQVTM and CDR2 ANQGSEA. CDR3 nucleotides: TGCAGCGTTGACAGGGGGCAAGAAAAACTGTTTTTT. Its translation is CSVDRGQEKLFF.

V gene TRBV11-3 combines with J gene TRBJ1-5, with 11 nucleotides matching TRBD1. The J segment lost 5 bases and the V segment lost 6 bases, leaving 3 bases of the junction unmatched. The germline gives CDR1 SGHNT, CDR2 YENEEA. This CDR3 comprises 14 residues. As DNA, the CDR3 is TGTGCCAGCAGACGGACAGGGGGCGATCAGCCCCAGCATTTT. This gives the protein CASRRTGGDQPQHF. The whole variable domain, filled in from reference TRBV11-3 and TRBJ1-5, reads EAGVVQSPRYKIIEKKQPVAFWCNPISGHNTLYWYLQNLGQGPELLIRYENEEAVDDSQLPKDRFSAERLKGVDSTLKIQPAELGDSAVYLCASRRTGGDQPQHFGDGTRLSIL.

The rearrangement links TRBV5-1 to TRBJ2-6; the D call may be TRBD1 or TRBD2 (5 bases each). CDR1 is SGHRS, CDR2 YFSETQ, per germline. The CDR3 covers 17 residues. Trimming removed 1 base from V and 0 bases from J, with 11 bases in between. CDR3 sequence reads: CASSLYGASSGANVLTF. The DNA of the CDR3 is TGCGCCAGCAGCTTGTACGGGGCCAGCTCTGGGGCCAACGTCCTGACTTTC.

By its share, this clone is medium-sized. The chain joins TRBV11-3 to TRBJ1-2; no reliable D call. CDR1 SGHNT and CDR2 YENEEA come from the germline V gene. Trimming pared 5 bases from V and 1 base from J, leaving 11 bases between. The CDR3 runs 14 residues. CDR3 region: CASSDMDFNYGYTF. For the CDR3, the DNA is TGTGCCAGCAGCGATATGGACTTTAACTATGGCTACACCTTC.

This clone came up a few times. The chain is built from TRBV7-6 and TRBJ1-5; 7 nucleotides line up with TRBD1. Germline V gives CDR1 SGHVS, CDR2 FNYEAQ. V gave up 6 bases and J gave up 2 bases; unmatched junction bases: 7. This CDR3 is 15 amino acids long. The DNA of the CDR3 is TGTGCCAGCAGTTCGGACAGGAAGGGCAATCAGCCCCAGCATTTT. Amino acids: CASSSDRKGNQPQHF.

The CDR3 DNA sequence: TGCGCCAGCAGCCAAGAAGGCAGAACTAACTATGGCTACACCTTC. Its protein is CASSQEGRTNYGYTF. This sequence joins TRBV1 and TRBJ1-2. TRBV1 is marked as a pseudogene. There are 15 residues in the CDR3.